One sample yielded the 17 T cell receptor beta chains listed below, sequenced in a study of blood T cell repertoires in COVID-19. The assay was immunoSEQ multiplex PCR, and TCRdb's table has in-frame clones only and misses some. The data hold about 410,000 clones, with 86% observed a single time. Sequences were obtained from peripheral blood. These receptors came from a woman in her 30s with active or convalescent COVID-19.

The chain combines TRBV7-9 with TRBJ1-1, with 9 bases that match TRBD1. Germline CDR1 SEHNR, CDR2 FQNEAQ (reference sequence). Losses at the gene ends were 5 bases for V and 3 bases for J; bases not matched to a gene: 4. The CDR3 has 14 residues. The CDR3 nucleotides are TGTGCCAGCAGCACACAGGGGGCTTACACTGAAGCTTTCTTT. Encoded protein: CASSTQGAYTEAFF.

The chain employs TRBV5-1 and TRBJ2-3; 10 bases align to TRBD1. From germline, CDR1 is SGHRS and CDR2 YFSETQ. V shed 7 bases, J shed 0 bases, and the junction held 5 bases outside the gene matches. The CDR3 loop spans 15 amino acids. CDR3 coding DNA: TGCGCCAGCCGGGACAGGGGCCAAAGCACAGATACGCAGTATTTT. This sequence encodes CASRDRGQSTDTQYF.

CDR3 DNA sequence: TGTGCCAGTAGCCGAGGGGGCAGTTCTAGGAGCTCCTATAATTCACCCCTCCACTTT. It codes for CASSRGGSSRSSYNSPLHF. V usage is TRBV19 and J usage is TRBJ1-6; 7 bases agree with TRBD1. In germline, CDR1 is LNHDA, CDR2 SQIVND (reference sequence). V was clipped by 6 bases and J by 0 bases; unmatched bases: 14. The CDR3 runs to 19 residues.

This clone appeared once. The genes are TRBV18 and TRBJ2-6, with D unclear. Germline V CDR1 and CDR2: KGHSH, LQKENI. V was cut by 0 bases and J by 0 bases, with 12 bases left in between. This CDR3 region has 18 residues. For the CDR3, the DNA is TGTGCCAGCTCACCACCGAGTGACTGGAGCTCTGGGGCCAACGTCCTGACTTTC. As protein: CASSPPSDWSSGANVLTF.

The chain has TRBV27 and TRBJ1-4; the D gene is possibly TRBD1 (6 bases). V dropped 5 bases and J dropped 10 bases, with 20 bases sitting between them. From germline, CDR1 is MNHEY and CDR2 SMNVEV (reference sequence). CDR3 length equals 15 residues. CDR3 region: CASSPQGNVAGKLFF. The CDR3 DNA follows: TGTGCCAGCAGTCCTCAGGGGAACGTCGCGGGAAAACTGTTTTTT.

The rearrangement joins TRBV18 to TRBJ1-5; TRBD1 matches 11 bases. CDR1 KGHSH and CDR2 LQKENI come from the germline V gene. The CDR3 has 17 residues. The V and J ends lost 5 bases and 2 bases, in that order; junction bases with no gene match: 8. The CDR3 nucleotides are TGTGCCAGCTCAGCCGGGACAGGGGGATTGGGCAATCAGCCCCAGCATTTT. This encodes CASSAGTGGLGNQPQHF.

The chain is built from TRBV19 and TRBJ2-7, with 9 bases that match TRBD1. Trimming cost V 9 bases and J 6 bases; bases outside gene matches: 6. The V gene's germline CDR1 is LNHDA and CDR2 SQIVND (reference sequence). CDR3 length equals 12 residues. Written as DNA, the CDR3 is TGTGCCAGCGGACAGGGGCTCGGCGAGCAGTACTTC. Translating it yields CASGQGLGEQYF.

This chain links TRBV14 with TRBJ1-4, with D perhaps matching TRBD1 (6 bases). This CDR3 region has 15 residues. With 4 bases removed from V and 4 bases from J, the gap between germline ends came to 13 bases. Per germline, CDR1 SGHDN and CDR2 FVKESK. The CDR3: CASSLIGTLNEKLFF. The DNA of the CDR3 is TGTGCCAGCAGCCTGATCGGGACACTTAATGAAAAACTGTTTTTT.

The CDR3 nucleotides are TGTGCCAGCAGCGTAGAACAGCTCTATAATTCACCCCTCCACTTT. Translation: CASSVEQLYNSPLHF. The gene calls are TRBV9 and TRBJ1-6; unclear D gene. Trimming shortened V by 0 bases and J by 3 bases, and 7 bases separated the two germline ends. The CDR3 contains 15 residues. Germline CDR1 reads SGDLS; CDR2 reads YYNGEE.

Only one count was recorded for this clone. The chain recombines TRBV20-1 with TRBJ2-3; perhaps TRBD2 as D (5 bases). Trimming shortened V by 3 bases and J by 0 bases, and 10 bases separated the two germline ends. The CDR3 consists of 14 residues. CDR1 DFQATT and CDR2 SNEGSKA come from the germline V gene (reference sequence). The CDR3 DNA sequence: TGCAGTGCTAGTGGAGCGGATAGCACAGATACGCAGTATTTT. Its protein is CSASGADSTDTQYF.

This clone was seen just once. The genes are TRBV5-4 and TRBJ1-4; TRBD1 matches at 7 bases. This CDR3 is 14 amino acids long. CDR1 is SGHNT, CDR2 YYREEE, per germline (reference sequence). J gave up 4 bases and V 4 bases, and 4 bases lay outside the gene matches. The CDR3 DNA reads as TGTGCCAGCAGCGAGCGACAGGGTAATGAAAAACTGTTTTTT. Translation: CASSERQGNEKLFF.

The rearrangement joins TRBV3-1 (or the pseudogene TRBV3-2) to TRBJ1-2; 7 bases agree with TRBD1. This CDR3 contains 15 residues. V trimming: 4 bases; J trimming: 7 bases; junction bases outside the gene matches: 12. The germline CDR1 and CDR2 sequences are LGHDT and YNNKEL (reference sequence). The chain's CDR3 is CASSPYDRDFPGYTF. CDR3 bases: TGTGCCAGCAGCCCTTATGACAGGGATTTTCCTGGCTACACCTTC.

This rearrangement joins TRBV27 to TRBJ1-4, with 7 positions matching TRBD1. The CDR3 runs to 15 residues. In germline, CDR1 is MNHEY, CDR2 SMNVEV (reference sequence). After removal of 6 bases from V and 4 bases from J, the junction contained 8 bases not matched to a gene. The CDR3 loop is CASRDGTAINEKLFF. The CDR3 nucleotides are TGTGCCAGCAGGGACGGGACAGCGATTAATGAAAAACTGTTTTTT.

This chain connects TRBV4-2 to TRBJ2-4; 8 positions match TRBD2. Germline CDR1 reads LGHNA; CDR2 reads YNFKEQ. CDR3 length: 14 residues. J was trimmed by 9 bases and V by 1 base; bases with no gene match: 5. CDR3: CASSQVAGNPIQYF. The CDR3 region has the DNA TGTGCCAGCAGCCAAGTAGCGGGGAATCCCATTCAGTACTTC.

The table lists this clone with a count of one. The chain carries TRBV16 and TRBJ2-5, with a tentative D call TRBD1 (6 bases). Deletions cut 2 bases from V and 3 bases from J, with 10 bases between. This CDR3 spans 14 amino acids. Germline V gene lookup returns CDR1 KGHSY and CDR2 FQNENV. The CDR3 DNA follows: TGTGCCAGCAGCCAAACAGGGACGGAAGAGACCCAGTACTTC. Its translation: CASSQTGTEETQYF.

This clone was seen a few times. This chain connects TRBV5-8 to TRBJ1-5; D not certain. Trimming took off 3 bases at V and 9 bases at J, with 10 bases between the two ends. The CDR3 totals 12 residues. Germline CDR1 reads SGHTS; CDR2 reads YDEGEE. The CDR3 bases are TGTGCCAGCAGCTGGCCCCAGCGGCCCCAGCATTTT. Translation gives CASSWPQRPQHF.

The chain recombines TRBV20-1 with TRBJ1-2, with D perhaps matching TRBD1 (5 bases). Germline values: CDR1 DFQATT, CDR2 SNEGSKA (reference sequence). Trimming cost V 3 bases and J 2 bases, with 13 bases left between them. There are 14 residues in the CDR3. CDR3 loop: CSASPQGRNYGYTF. The CDR3 coding sequence is TGCAGTGCTAGTCCGCAGGGAAGAAACTATGGCTACACCTTC.